A selection of T cell receptor beta chains follows, all from one sample in a study of blood T cell repertoires in COVID-19. Clones were read by immunoSEQ multiplex PCR, and TCRdb kept only the in-frame ones, dropping some. The sample yields roughly 110,000 clones, 75% to 90% seen once. The sample consisted of peripheral blood. These receptors were obtained from a woman aged 70-85 years with acute or convalescent COVID-19. CDR3s include the opening cysteine and the closing phenylalanine or tryptophan. D genes are given only for firm matches. A row's size may be missing; if present it is once, few, many or a size class.

few | TRBJ1-1 | TRBD1 | TRBV4-1 | CASSQPVGQGKGTEAFF | TGCGCCAGCAGCCAACCCGTGGGACAGGGGAAAGGAACTGAAGCTTTCTTT
NA | TRBJ2-3 | TRBD2 | TRBV4-1 | CASSQGLASTDTQYF | TGCGCCAGCAGCCAGGGACTAGCGTCGACAGATACGCAGTATTTT
once | TRBJ1-5 | NA | TRBV19 | CASSTDRNQPQHF | TGTGCCAGTAGTACCGACAGAAATCAGCCCCAGCATTTT
NA | TRBJ1-4 | TRBD1 | TRBV6-5 | CASRGTGGSEKLFF | TGTGCCAGCAGGGGGACAGGGGGATCTGAAAAACTGTTTTTT
NA | TRBJ1-3 | TRBD1 | TRBV9 | CASSPGQGAGGNTIYF | TGTGCCAGCAGCCCGGGACAGGGGGCCGGAGGAAACACCATATATTTT
few | TRBJ2-2 | TRBD2 | TRBV7-9 | CASSLSGSTGELFF | TGTGCCAGCAGCCTAAGCGGGAGCACCGGGGAGCTGTTTTTT
NA | TRBJ2-1 | TRBD2 | TRBV11-1 | CASSPLAGGPVEQFF | TGTGCCAGCAGCCCTCTAGCGGGGGGGCCGGTTGAGCAGTTCTTC
NA | TRBJ1-1 | NA | TRBV2 | CASSENRDTEAFF | TGTGCCAGCAGTGAAAATCGGGACACTGAAGCTTTCTTT
NA | TRBJ1-2 | TRBD1 | TRBV5-6 | CASSSDRGAYGYTF | TGTGCCAGCAGCTCGGACAGGGGAGCGTATGGCTACACCTTC
NA | TRBJ1-6 | NA | TRBV6-6 | CASSSSGGGDSPLHF | TGTGCCAGCAGTTCCTCCGGGGGAGGAGATTCACCCCTCCACTTT
NA | TRBJ2-3 | TRBD2 | TRBV5-6 | CASSLGLAGSTDTQYF | TGTGCCAGCAGCTTGGGACTAGCGGGGAGCACAGATACGCAGTATTTT
NA | TRBJ2-2 | NA | TRBV24-1 | CATSDSRTPYTGELFF | TGTGCCACCAGTGACTCGAGGACTCCATACACCGGGGAGCTGTTTTTT
NA | TRBJ1-6 | NA | TRBV5-1 | CASSEQGYNSPLHF | TGCGCCAGCAGCGAGCAGGGCTATAATTCACCCCTCCACTTT
NA | TRBJ1-6 | NA | TRBV19 | CASRLSENSPLHF | TGTGCCAGTAGACTTTCTGAAAATTCACCCCTCCACTTT
NA | TRBJ2-5 | NA | TRBV11-2 | CASSLNRQETQYF | TGTGCCAGCAGCTTGAACAGACAAGAGACCCAGTACTTC
NA | TRBJ1-2 | TRBD1 | TRBV6-5 | CASTGQGIDGYTF | TGTGCCAGCACGGGACAGGGGATAGATGGCTACACCTTC
NA | TRBJ2-3 | NA | TRBV19 | CASSIPGGADTQYF | TGTGCCAGTAGTATACCTGGAGGGGCAGATACGCAGTATTTT
NA | TRBJ1-6 | NA | TRBV9 | CASSVVRSSYNSPLHF | TGTGCCAGCAGCGTAGTGAGGAGCTCCTATAATTCACCCCTCCACTTT
NA | TRBJ1-5 | TRBD1 | TRBV7-8 | CASSLVTGQGPNQPQHF | TGTGCCAGCAGCTTAGTAACGGGACAGGGGCCCAATCAGCCCCAGCATTTT
NA | TRBJ1-2 | TRBD1 | TRBV28 | CASRLGQLYGYTF | TGTGCCAGCAGGTTGGGACAGCTTTATGGCTACACCTTC
NA | TRBJ2-5 | TRBD2 | TRBV28 | CASSLDPGTSGRAGETQYF | TGTGCCAGCAGTTTGGATCCCGGGACTAGCGGGAGGGCCGGTGAGACCCAGTACTTC
NA | TRBJ1-2 | NA | TRBV19 | CASSTDRNYGYTF | TGTGCCAGTAGTACGGACAGAAACTATGGCTACACCTTC
NA | TRBJ1-5 | NA | TRBV11-2 | CASSLGHFSNQPQHF | TGTGCCAGCAGCTTAGGTCATTTTAGCAATCAGCCCCAGCATTTT
NA | TRBJ2-5 | NA | TRBV28 | CATKFPGLSQETQYF | TGTGCCACCAAGTTTCCGGGACTGAGCCAAGAGACCCAGTACTTC
NA | TRBJ2-1 | NA | TRBV19 | CASSIDMYNEQFF | TGTGCCAGTAGTATTGACATGTACAATGAGCAGTTCTTC
NA | TRBJ2-1 | NA | TRBV5-1 | CASSLFDTSYNEQFF | TGCGCCAGCAGCTTATTCGACACCTCCTACAATGAGCAGTTCTTC
NA | TRBJ1-1 | TRBD1 | TRBV29-1 | CSVDPGQGPSNTEAFF | TGCAGCGTTGATCCGGGACAGGGGCCCTCAAACACTGAAGCTTTCTTT
NA | TRBJ2-3 | NA | TRBV27 | CASSVDYTDTQYF | TGTGCCAGCAGTGTTGACTACACAGATACGCAGTATTTT
NA | TRBJ1-1 | NA | TRBV4-1 | CASSQDGAGADTEAFF | TGCGCCAGCAGCCAAGATGGGGCGGGAGCGGACACTGAAGCTTTCTTT
NA | TRBJ1-2 | NA | TRBV19 | CASSTQGSGYTF | TGTGCCAGTAGTACCCAGGGAAGTGGCTACACCTTC
NA | TRBJ1-2 | TRBD1 | TRBV18 | CASSPSGTGKNYGYTF | TGTGCCAGCTCACCATCCGGGACAGGCAAGAACTATGGCTACACCTTC
NA | TRBJ2-7 | NA | TRBV28 | CASGPYEQYF | TGTGCCAGCGGGCCCTACGAGCAGTACTTC
NA | TRBJ2-2 | NA | TRBV19 | CASSIARTGGTGELFF | TGTGCCAGTAGTATAGCCAGGACAGGAGGGACCGGGGAGCTGTTTTTT
NA | TRBJ1-5 | NA | TRBV16 | CASSRQSQGNQPQHF | TGTGCCAGCAGCCGTCAATCACAGGGCAATCAGCCCCAGCATTTT
NA | TRBJ2-6 | NA | TRBV21-1 | CASSQETGSGANVLTF | TGTGCCAGCAGCCAAGAGACAGGGTCTGGGGCCAACGTCCTGACTTTC
NA | TRBJ2-1 | TRBD2 | TRBV2 | CASTLGVSGGNEQFF | TGTGCCAGCACCTTAGGCGTCTCGGGGGGAAATGAGCAGTTCTTC
once | TRBJ2-1 | NA | TRBV12-5 | CASGLPSGEYNEQFF | TGTGCTAGTGGTCTCCCCTCCGGAGAGTACAATGAGCAGTTCTTC
NA | TRBJ1-1 | NA | TRBV5-4 | CASSPKTVNTEAFF | TGTGCCAGCAGCCCGAAGACAGTTAACACTGAAGCTTTCTTT
few | TRBJ1-1 | NA | TRBV3-1/TRBV3-2 | CASSRTDKKSEAFF | TGTGCCAGCAGCCGGACAGATAAAAAATCTGAAGCTTTCTTT
NA | TRBJ2-1 | NA | TRBV18 | CASSPRAAFYNEQFF | TGTGCCAGCTCACCAAGAGCGGCATTCTACAATGAGCAGTTCTTC
NA | TRBJ1-2 | TRBD1 | TRBV9 | CASSSLDRVEGYTF | TGTGCCAGCAGCTCCCTGGACAGGGTGGAAGGCTACACCTTC
NA | TRBJ2-5 | NA | TRBV7-9 | CASSLGGPRKETQYF | TGTGCCAGCAGCTTAGGGGGCCCTCGAAAAGAGACCCAGTACTTC
once | TRBJ2-5 | NA | TRBV19 | CASSSLTGRWGQETQYF | TGTGCCAGTAGTAGTCTAACAGGGAGATGGGGTCAGGAGACCCAGTACTTC
NA | TRBJ1-3 | TRBD1 | TRBV3-1/TRBV3-2 | CASSQEQGVNTIYF | TGTGCCAGCAGCCAAGAGCAGGGGGTAAACACCATATATTTT
NA | TRBJ2-1 | TRBD2 | TRBV15 | CATSSDREGRRRQFF | TGTGCCACCAGCAGTGACCGGGAGGGCCGCAGGAGGCAGTTCTTC
NA | TRBJ2-7 | TRBD2 | TRBV7-9 | CASTPSGRALEQYF | TGTGCCAGCACCCCTAGCGGGAGGGCCTTAGAGCAGTACTTC
NA | TRBJ2-2 | TRBD1 | TRBV5-5 | CASSFGQGRNTGELFF | TGTGCCAGCAGCTTTGGACAGGGGAGGAACACCGGGGAGCTGTTTTTT
few | TRBJ2-1 | NA | TRBV27 | CASRGRGNEQFF | TGTGCCAGCAGAGGGAGAGGGAATGAGCAGTTCTTC
NA | TRBJ1-6 | NA | TRBV27 | CASSLFQGPSSYNSPLHF | TGTGCCAGCAGTTTATTTCAGGGGCCCAGCTCCTATAATTCACCCCTCCACTTT
once | TRBJ1-6 | TRBD1 | TRBV3-1/TRBV3-2 | CASSHGQVNSPLHF | TGTGCCAGCAGCCATGGACAGGTGAATTCACCCCTCCACTTT
NA | TRBJ1-1 | TRBD1 | TRBV3-1/TRBV3-2 | CASSPGQGRFVTEAFF | TGTGCCAGCAGCCCGGGACAGGGTAGATTTGTGACTGAAGCTTTCTTT
once | TRBJ1-3 | TRBD1 | TRBV19 | CASSPQGASGNTIYF | TGTGCCAGTAGCCCACAGGGGGCTTCTGGAAACACCATATATTTT
NA | TRBJ2-3 | NA | TRBV7-3 | CASSLTGLGTDTQYF | TGTGCCAGCAGCTTAACGGGCTTGGGCACAGATACGCAGTATTTT
NA | TRBJ1-6 | NA | TRBV5-6 | CASSYYGGSPLHF | TGTGCCAGCAGCTACTACGGGGGGTCACCCCTCCACTTT
NA | TRBJ2-3 | TRBD2 | TRBV24-1 | CATSDPGTSADTQYF | TGTGCCACCAGTGATCCCGGGACTAGCGCCGATACGCAGTATTTT
once | TRBJ1-3 | NA | TRBV21-1 | CASSKARFSTVSGNTIYF | TGTGCCAGCAGCAAGGCGCGCTTTTCGACAGTCTCTGGAAACACCATATATTTT
NA | TRBJ1-1 | TRBD1 | TRBV3-1/TRBV3-2 | CASSPPRGDRGGDTEAFF | TGTGCCAGCAGCCCCCCCAGAGGGGACAGGGGCGGAGACACTGAAGCTTTCTTT
NA | TRBJ2-7 | NA | TRBV19 | CASSSQLQGTYEQYF | TGTGCCAGTAGTAGCCAGTTGCAGGGTACCTACGAGCAGTACTTC
NA | TRBJ1-5 | NA | TRBV5-1 | CASSFEGGGAQHF | TGCGCCAGCAGCTTTGAGGGAGGAGGGGCCCAGCATTTT
NA | TRBJ1-1 | TRBD1 | TRBV5-1 | CASSSPAQGQGGTEAFF | TGCGCCAGCAGCTCACCCGCTCAAGGACAGGGTGGAACTGAAGCTTTCTTT